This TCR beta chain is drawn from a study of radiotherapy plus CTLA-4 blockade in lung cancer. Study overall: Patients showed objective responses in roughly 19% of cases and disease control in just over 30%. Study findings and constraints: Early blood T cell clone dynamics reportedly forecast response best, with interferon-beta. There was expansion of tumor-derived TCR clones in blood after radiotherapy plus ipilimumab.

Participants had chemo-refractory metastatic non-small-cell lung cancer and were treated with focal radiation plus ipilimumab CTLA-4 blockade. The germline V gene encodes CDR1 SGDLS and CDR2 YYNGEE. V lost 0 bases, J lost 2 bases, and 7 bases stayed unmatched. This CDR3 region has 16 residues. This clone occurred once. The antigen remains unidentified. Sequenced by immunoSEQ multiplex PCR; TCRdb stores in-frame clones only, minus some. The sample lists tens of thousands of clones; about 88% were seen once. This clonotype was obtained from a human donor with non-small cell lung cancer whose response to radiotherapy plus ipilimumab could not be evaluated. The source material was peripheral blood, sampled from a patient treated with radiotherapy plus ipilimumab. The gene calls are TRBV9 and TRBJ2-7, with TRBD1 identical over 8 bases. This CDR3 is CASSVADQGAPYEQYF. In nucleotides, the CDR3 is TGTGCCAGCAGCGTAGCTGACCAGGGGGCCCCCTACGAGCAGTACTTC.